This T cell receptor beta chain was captured by sequencing in a study of long-term antiretroviral therapy in people with HIV. Survey level was the resolution at which the v3.0 immunoSEQ assay ran. Only in-frame clones appear in the TCRdb table, and some are missing; sequencing was by immunoSEQ multiplex PCR. The sample contains 30,000 or so clones, about 93% of which appear only once. Study results and caveats: Drawn between the mid-2000s and the late 2010s, the blood was possibly obtained under older ART regimens. No data on ART adherence, viral resistance or therapy changes.

A few counts support this clone. The antigen is unknown. This receptor was identified in a middle-aged woman with HIV. This sample comprised unsorted PBMCs, obtained almost 6.7 years after starting antiretroviral therapy.

The CDR3 DNA reads TGCGCCAGCAGCACCCGGGACAGGGGTAACACCGGGGAGCTGTTTTTT. It specifies CASSTRDRGNTGELFF. The rearrangement joins TRBV4-1 to TRBJ2-2; 10 bases line up with TRBD1. Germline lookup yields CDR1 MGHRA and CDR2 YSYEKL. The CDR3 covers 16 residues. The ends lost 5 bases at V and 2 bases at J; junction bases unmatched: 5.